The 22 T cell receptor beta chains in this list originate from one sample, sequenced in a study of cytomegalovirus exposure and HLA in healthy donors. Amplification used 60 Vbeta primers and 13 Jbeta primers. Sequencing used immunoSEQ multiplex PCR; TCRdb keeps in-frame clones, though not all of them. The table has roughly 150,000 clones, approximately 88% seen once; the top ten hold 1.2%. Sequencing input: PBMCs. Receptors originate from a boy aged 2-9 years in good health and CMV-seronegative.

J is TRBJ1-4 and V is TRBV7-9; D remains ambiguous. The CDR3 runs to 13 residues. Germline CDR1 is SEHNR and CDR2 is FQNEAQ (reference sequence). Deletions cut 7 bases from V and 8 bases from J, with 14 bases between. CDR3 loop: CASTTHGVEKLFF. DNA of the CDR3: TGTGCCAGCACCACCCACGGGGTCGAAAAACTGTTTTTT. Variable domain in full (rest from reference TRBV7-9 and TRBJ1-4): DTGVSQNPRHKITKRGQNVTFRCDPISEHNRLYWYRQTLGQGPEFLTYFQNEAQLEKSRLLSDRFSAERPKGSFSTLEIQRTEQGDSAMYLCASTTHGVEKLFFGSGTQLSVL.

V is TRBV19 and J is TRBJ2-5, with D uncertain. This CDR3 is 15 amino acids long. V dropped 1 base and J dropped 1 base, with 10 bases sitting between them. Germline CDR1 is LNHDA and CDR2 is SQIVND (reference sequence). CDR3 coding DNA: TGTGCCAGTAGTATAGGAGTCGGAGTCCAAGAGACCCAGTACTTC. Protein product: CASSIGVGVQETQYF.

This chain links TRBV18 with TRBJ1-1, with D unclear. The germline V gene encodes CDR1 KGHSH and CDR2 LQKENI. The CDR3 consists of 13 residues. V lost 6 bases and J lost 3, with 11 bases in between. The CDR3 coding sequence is TGTGCCAGCTCGAATCAGAGGGACACTGAAGCTTTCTTT. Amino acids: CASSNQRDTEAFF.

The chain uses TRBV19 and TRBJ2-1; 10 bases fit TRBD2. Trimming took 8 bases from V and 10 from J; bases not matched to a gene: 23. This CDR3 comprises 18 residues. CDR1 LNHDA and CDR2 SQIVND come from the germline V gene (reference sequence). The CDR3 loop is CASAQRTLSGGASVEQFF. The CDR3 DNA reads TGTGCCAGTGCTCAGAGAACCCTAAGCGGGGGGGCCTCGGTGGAGCAGTTCTTC.

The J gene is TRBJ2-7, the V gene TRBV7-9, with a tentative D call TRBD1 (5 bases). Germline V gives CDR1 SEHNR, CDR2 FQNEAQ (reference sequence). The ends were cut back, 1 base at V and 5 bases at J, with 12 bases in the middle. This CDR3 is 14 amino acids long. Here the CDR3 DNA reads TGTGCCAGCAGCTTAGGCCCAGTCAGGGACGAGCAGTACTTC. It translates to CASSLGPVRDEQYF.

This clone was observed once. CDR3 loop: CASSSYLDRAGELFF. The CDR3 region has the DNA TGTGCCAGCAGCTCCTATCTAGACAGGGCCGGGGAGCTGTTTTTT. The V call is TRBV7-9, the J call TRBJ2-2; TRBD1 aligns across 7 bases. J gave up 6 bases and V 4 bases, and 8 bases lay outside the gene matches. The CDR3 length is 15 residues. Germline V gene lookup returns CDR1 SEHNR and CDR2 FQNEAQ (reference sequence).

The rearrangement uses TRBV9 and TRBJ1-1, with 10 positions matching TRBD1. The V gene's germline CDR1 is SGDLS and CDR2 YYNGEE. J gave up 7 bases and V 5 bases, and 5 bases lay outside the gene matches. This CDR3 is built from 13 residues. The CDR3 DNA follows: TGTGCCAGCAGTTTGACAGGGGGCAATGAAGCTTTCTTT. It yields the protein CASSLTGGNEAFF.

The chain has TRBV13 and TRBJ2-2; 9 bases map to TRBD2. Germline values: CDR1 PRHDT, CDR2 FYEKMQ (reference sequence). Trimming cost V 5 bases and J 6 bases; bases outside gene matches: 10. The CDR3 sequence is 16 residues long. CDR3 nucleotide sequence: TGTGCCAGCAGCCCCACGGGCGGGAGGGCCCCCGGGGAGCTGTTTTTT. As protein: CASSPTGGRAPGELFF. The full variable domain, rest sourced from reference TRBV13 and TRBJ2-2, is AAGVIQSPRHLIKEKRETATLKCYPIPRHDTVYWYQQGPGQDPQFLISFYEKMQSDKGSIPDRFSAQQFSDYHSELNMSSLELGDSALYFCASSPTGGRAPGELFFGEGSRLTVL.

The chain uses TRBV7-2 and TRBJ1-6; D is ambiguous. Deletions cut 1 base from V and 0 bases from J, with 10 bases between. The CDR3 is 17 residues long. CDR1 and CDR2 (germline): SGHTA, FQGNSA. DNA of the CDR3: TGTGCCAGCAGCTTAGAGCGGGCGAGCTCCTATAATTCACCCCTCCACTTT. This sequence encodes CASSLERASSYNSPLHF.

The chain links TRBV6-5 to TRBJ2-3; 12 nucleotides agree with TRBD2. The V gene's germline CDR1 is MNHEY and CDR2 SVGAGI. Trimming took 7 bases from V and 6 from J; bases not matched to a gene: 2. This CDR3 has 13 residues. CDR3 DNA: TGTGCCAGCAAGCTAGCGGGGGGGGATACGCAGTATTTT. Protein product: CASKLAGGDTQYF.

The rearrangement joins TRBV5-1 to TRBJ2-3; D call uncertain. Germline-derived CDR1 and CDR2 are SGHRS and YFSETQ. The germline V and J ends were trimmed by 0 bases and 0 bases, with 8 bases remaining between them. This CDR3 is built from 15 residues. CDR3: CASSLGHPSTDTQYF. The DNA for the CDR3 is TGCGCCAGCAGCTTGGGACACCCTAGCACAGATACGCAGTATTTT.

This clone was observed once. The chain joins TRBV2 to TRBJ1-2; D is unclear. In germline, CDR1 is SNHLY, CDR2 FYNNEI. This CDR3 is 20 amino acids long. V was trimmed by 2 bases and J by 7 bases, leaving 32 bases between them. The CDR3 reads CASSEIAKGMVLCGFCGYTF. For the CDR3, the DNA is TGTGCCAGCAGTGAAATCGCTAAAGGCATGGTATTATGCGGCTTCTGTGGCTACACCTTC. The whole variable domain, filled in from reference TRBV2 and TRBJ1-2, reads EPEVTQTPSHQVTQMGQEVILRCVPISNHLYFYWYRQILGQKVEFLVSFYNNEISEKSEIFDDQFSVERPDGSNFTLKIRSTKLEDSAMYFCASSEIAKGMVLCGFCGYTFGSGTRLTVV.

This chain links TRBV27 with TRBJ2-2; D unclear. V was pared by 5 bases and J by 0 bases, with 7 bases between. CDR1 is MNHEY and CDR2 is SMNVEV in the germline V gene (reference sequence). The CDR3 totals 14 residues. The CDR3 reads CASSLYPNTGELFF. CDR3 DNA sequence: TGTGCCAGCAGTCTGTATCCGAACACCGGGGAGCTGTTTTTT.

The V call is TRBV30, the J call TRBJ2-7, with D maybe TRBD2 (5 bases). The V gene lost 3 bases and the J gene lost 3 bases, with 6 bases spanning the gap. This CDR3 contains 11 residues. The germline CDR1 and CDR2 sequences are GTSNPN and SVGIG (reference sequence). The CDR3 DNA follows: TGTGCCTGGAGACGGGACTACGAGCAGTACTTC. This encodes CAWRRDYEQYF. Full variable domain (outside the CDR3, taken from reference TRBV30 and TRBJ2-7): SQTIHQWPATLVQPVGSPLSLECTVEGTSNPNLYWYRQAAGRGLQLLFYSVGIGQISSEVPQNLSASRPQDRQFILSSKKLLLSDSGFYLCAWRRDYEQYFGPGTRLTVT.

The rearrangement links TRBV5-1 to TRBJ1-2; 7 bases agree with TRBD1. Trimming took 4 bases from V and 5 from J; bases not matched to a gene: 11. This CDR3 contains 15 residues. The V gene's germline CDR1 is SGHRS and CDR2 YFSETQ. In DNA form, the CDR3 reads TGCGCCAGCAGCCAAAACTTCGGGACAGCGTATGGCTACACCTTC. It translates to CASSQNFGTAYGYTF.

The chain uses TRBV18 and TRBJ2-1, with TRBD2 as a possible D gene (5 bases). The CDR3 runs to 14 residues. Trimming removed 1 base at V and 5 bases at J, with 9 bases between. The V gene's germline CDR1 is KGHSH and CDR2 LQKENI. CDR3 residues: CASSPLGLDNEQFF. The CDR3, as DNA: TGTGCCAGCTCACCACTTGGACTTGACAATGAGCAGTTCTTC.

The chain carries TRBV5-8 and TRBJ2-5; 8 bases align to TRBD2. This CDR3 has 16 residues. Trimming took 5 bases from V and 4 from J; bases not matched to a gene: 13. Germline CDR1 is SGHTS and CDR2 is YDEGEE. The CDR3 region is CASRGASGRKGETQYF. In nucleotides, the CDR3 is TGTGCCAGCAGAGGTGCGAGCGGGAGAAAAGGAGAGACCCAGTACTTC. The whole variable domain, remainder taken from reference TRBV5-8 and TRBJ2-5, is EAGVTQSPTHLIKTRGQQATLRCSPISGHTSVYWYQQALGLGLQFLLWYDEGEERNRGNFPPRFSGRQFPNYSSELNVNALELEDSALYLCASRGASGRKGETQYFGPGTRLLVL.

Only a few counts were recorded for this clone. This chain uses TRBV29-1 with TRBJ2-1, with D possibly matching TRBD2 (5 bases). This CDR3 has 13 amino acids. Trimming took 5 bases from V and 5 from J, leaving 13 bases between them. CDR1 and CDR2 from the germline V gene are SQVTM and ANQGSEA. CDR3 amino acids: CSVSPGSHNEQFF. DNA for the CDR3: TGCAGCGTTTCACCGGGGTCCCACAATGAGCAGTTCTTC.

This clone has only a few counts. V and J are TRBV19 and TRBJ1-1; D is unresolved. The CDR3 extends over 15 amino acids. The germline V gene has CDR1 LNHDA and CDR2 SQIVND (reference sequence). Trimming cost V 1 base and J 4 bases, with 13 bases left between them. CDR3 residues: CASSIAPKAGTEAFF. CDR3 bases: TGTGCCAGTAGTATAGCACCAAAAGCAGGCACTGAAGCTTTCTTT.

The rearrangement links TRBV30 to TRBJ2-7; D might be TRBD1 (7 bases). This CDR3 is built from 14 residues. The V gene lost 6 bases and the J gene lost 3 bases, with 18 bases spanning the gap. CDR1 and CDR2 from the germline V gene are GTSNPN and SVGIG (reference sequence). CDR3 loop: CACFPGDRRYEQYF. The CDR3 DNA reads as TGTGCCTGTTTCCCGGGGGACAGACGCTACGAGCAGTACTTC. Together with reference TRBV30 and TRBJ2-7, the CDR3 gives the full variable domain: SQTIHQWPATLVQPVGSPLSLECTVEGTSNPNLYWYRQAAGRGLQLLFYSVGIGQISSEVPQNLSASRPQDRQFILSSKKLLLSDSGFYLCACFPGDRRYEQYFGPGTRLTVT.

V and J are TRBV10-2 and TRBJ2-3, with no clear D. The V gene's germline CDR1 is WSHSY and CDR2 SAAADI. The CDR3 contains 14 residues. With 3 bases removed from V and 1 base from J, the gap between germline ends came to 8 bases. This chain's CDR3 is CASSDLAGTDTQYF. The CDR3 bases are TGCGCCAGCAGTGACTTGGCGGGCACAGATACGCAGTATTTT.

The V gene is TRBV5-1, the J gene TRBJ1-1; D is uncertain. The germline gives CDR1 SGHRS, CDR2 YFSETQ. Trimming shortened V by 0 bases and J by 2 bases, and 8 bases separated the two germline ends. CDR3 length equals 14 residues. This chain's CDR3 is CASSLGSPNTEAFF. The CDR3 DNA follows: TGCGCCAGCAGCTTGGGTAGTCCCAACACTGAAGCTTTCTTT.